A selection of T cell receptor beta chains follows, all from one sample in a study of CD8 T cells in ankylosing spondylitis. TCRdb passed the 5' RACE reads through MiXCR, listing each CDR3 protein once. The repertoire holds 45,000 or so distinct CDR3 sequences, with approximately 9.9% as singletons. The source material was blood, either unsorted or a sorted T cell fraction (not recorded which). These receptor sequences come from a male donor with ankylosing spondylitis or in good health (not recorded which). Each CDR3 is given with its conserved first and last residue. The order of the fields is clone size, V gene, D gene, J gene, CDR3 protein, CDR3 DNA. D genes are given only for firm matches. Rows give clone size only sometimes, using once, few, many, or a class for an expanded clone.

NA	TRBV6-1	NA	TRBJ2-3	CASSEGGVSTDTQYF	TGTGCCAGCAGTGAAGGGGGAGTTAGCACAGATACGCAGTATTTT
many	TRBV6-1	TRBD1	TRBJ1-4	CASRFQGGLEKLFF	TGTGCCAGCAGGTTCCAGGGGGGATTGGAAAAACTGTTTTTT
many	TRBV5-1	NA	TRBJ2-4	CASSLVSGQDIQYF	TGCGCCAGCAGCTTGGTGTCGGGCCAGGACATTCAGTACTTC
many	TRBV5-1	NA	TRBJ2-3	CASSKNEGGGTDTQYF	TGCGCCAGCAGCAAGAATGAGGGGGGTGGCACAGATACGCAGTATTTT
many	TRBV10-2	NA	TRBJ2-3	CASTSQYQSSFPSTQYF	TGCGCCAGCACGTCGCAGTACCAATCTAGCTTCCCCTCTACGCAGTATTTT
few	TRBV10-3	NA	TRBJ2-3	CAISDREGSDTQYF	TGTGCCATCAGTGACCGTGAGGGGTCAGATACGCAGTATTTT
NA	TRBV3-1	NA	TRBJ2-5	CASSQVVSSETQYF	TGTGCCAGCAGCCAAGTTGTTAGTTCGGAGACCCAGTACTTC
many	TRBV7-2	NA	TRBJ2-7	CASSLAPTGMTRSYEQYF	TGTGCCAGCAGCTTAGCGCCGACGGGCATGACACGGTCATACGAGCAGTACTTC
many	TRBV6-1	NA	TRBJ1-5	CASRLRLGDLNQPQHF	TGTGCCAGCAGGCTACGATTGGGGGACCTAAATCAGCCCCAGCATTTT
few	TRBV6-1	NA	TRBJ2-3	CASSESQGTWTDTQYF	TGTGCCAGCAGTGAATCGCAGGGGACCTGGACAGATACGCAGTATTTT
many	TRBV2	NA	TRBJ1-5	CASNPLPNQPQHF	TGTGCCAGCAATCCGCTTCCCAATCAGCCCCAGCATTTT
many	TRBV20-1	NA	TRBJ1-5	CSATTVYSNQPQHF	TGCAGTGCTACGACAGTATATAGCAATCAGCCCCAGCATTTT
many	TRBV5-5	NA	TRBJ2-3	CASSWTTTDTQYF	TGTGCCAGCAGCTGGACTACCACAGATACGCAGTATTTT
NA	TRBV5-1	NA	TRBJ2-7	CASSFGLGYEQYF	TGCGCCAGCAGCTTCGGTTTGGGCTACGAGCAGTACTTC
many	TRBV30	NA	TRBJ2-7	CAWCRGSVYEQYF	TGTGCCTGGTGCCGTGGGTCCGTTTACGAGCAGTACTTC
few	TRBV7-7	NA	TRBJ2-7	CASSVTAGYEQYF	TGTGCCAGCAGCGTAACGGCTGGCTACGAGCAGTACTTC
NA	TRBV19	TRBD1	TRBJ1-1	CASARSTGGFAEAFF	TGTGCCTCAGCCCGGTCAACAGGGGGATTCGCTGAAGCTTTCTTT
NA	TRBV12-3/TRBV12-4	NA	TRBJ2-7	CASSPRVHEQYF	TGTGCCAGCAGTCCCAGGGTTCACGAGCAGTACTTC
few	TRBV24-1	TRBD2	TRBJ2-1	CATASGGAFHPEQFF	TGTGCCACCGCCAGCGGGGGGGCTTTTCATCCTGAGCAGTTCTTC
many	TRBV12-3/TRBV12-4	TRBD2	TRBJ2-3	CASILAGGGADTQYF	TGTGCCAGCATCTTAGCGGGGGGCGGGGCAGATACGCAGTATTTT
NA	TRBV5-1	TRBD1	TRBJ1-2	CASSPRTGLGYTF	TGCGCCAGCAGCCCTAGGACAGGGTTGGGCTACACCTTC
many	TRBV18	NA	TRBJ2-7	CASSPNPDYEQYF	TGTGCCAGCTCACCAAATCCGGACTACGAGCAGTACTTC
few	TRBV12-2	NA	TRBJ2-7	CASLRSGTSSYEQYF	TGTGCAAGTCTAAGGTCAGGGACGAGCTCCTACGAGCAGTACTTC
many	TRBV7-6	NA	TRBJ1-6	CASRPGHTSPLHF	TGTGCCAGCAGACCCGGGCATACTTCACCCCTCCACTTT
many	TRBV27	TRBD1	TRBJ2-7	CASSFGTGGSYEQYF	TGTGCCAGCAGTTTTGGGACAGGGGGGTCCTACGAGCAGTACTTC
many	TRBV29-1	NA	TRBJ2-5	CSVSPRFQETQYF	TGCAGCGTTAGTCCCAGGTTCCAAGAGACCCAGTACTTC
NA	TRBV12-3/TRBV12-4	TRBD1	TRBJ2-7	CASSPLGTAYEQYF	TGTGCCAGCAGCCCCCTTGGGACAGCGTACGAGCAGTACTTC
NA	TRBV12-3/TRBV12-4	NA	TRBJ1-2	CASSFIRKYGYTF	TGTGCCAGCAGTTTTATACGGAAGTATGGCTACACCTTC
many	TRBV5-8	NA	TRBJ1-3	CASNLKTTLSGNTIYF	TGTGCCAGCAACCTAAAGACGACTCTCTCTGGAAACACCATATATTTT
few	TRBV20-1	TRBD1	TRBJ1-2	CSALRTGNYGYTF	TGCAGTGCTCTCCGGACAGGGAACTATGGCTACACCTTC
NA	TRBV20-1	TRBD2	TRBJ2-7	CSAQVGRGGYEQYF	TGCAGTGCCCAGGTGGGACGGGGGGGCTACGAGCAGTACTTC
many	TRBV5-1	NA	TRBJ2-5	CASSLVKGHGETQYF	TGCGCCAGCAGCTTGGTCAAAGGGCATGGAGAGACCCAGTACTTC
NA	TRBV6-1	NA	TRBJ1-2	CASTLDRSNYGYTF	TGTGCCAGCACCCTTGACAGGTCCAACTATGGCTACACCTTC
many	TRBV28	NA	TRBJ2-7	CASSLTGRAPYEQYF	TGTGCCAGCAGTCTTACAGGGAGGGCCCCCTACGAGCAGTACTTC
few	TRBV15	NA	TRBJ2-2	CATSIDSANTGELFF	TGTGCCACCAGCATAGACAGCGCGAACACCGGGGAGCTGTTTTTT
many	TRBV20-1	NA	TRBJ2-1	CSASTGLGGRNNEQFF	TGCAGTGCTAGCACAGGTTTAGGCGGGCGAAACAATGAGCAGTTCTTC
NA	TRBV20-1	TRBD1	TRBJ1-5	CSAPAGGRNQPQHF	TGCAGTGCGCCTGCAGGGGGCCGCAATCAGCCCCAGCATTTT
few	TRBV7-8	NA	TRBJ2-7	CASSSLLEQQYF	TGTGCCAGCAGCTCCCTTTTGGAGCAGCAGTACTTC
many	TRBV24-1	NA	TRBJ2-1	CATSEQDSAEQFF	TGTGCCACCAGTGAACAAGACAGTGCCGAGCAGTTCTTC
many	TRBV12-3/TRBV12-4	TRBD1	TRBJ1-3	CASSLTGTGVIADTIYF	TGTGCCAGCAGTTTAACGGGGACAGGGGTGATCGCGGACACCATATATTTT
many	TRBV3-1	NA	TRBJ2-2	CASSRIQGPGELFF	TGTGCCAGCAGCCGCATACAGGGACCCGGGGAGCTGTTTTTT
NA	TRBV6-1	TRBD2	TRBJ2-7	CASSASGGSSSYEQYF	TGTGCCAGCAGTGCCAGCGGGGGCTCCAGCTCCTACGAGCAGTACTTC
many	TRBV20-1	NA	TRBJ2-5	CSAFRRGETQYF	TGCAGTGCTTTTCGCCGGGGAGAGACCCAGTACTTC
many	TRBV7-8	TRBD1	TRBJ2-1	CASSLYRGRPNEQFF	TGTGCCAGCAGCTTATACAGGGGGCGCCCCAATGAGCAGTTCTTC
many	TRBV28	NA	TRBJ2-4	CASRPGGRGVAKNIQYF	TGTGCCAGCAGGCCTGGGGGCAGGGGGGTAGCCAAAAACATTCAGTACTTC
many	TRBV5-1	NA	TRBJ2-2	CASSRAGANTGELFF	TGCGCCAGCAGCCGTGCAGGGGCGAACACCGGGGAGCTGTTTTTT
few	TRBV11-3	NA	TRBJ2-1	CASSLDNKSTYNEQFF	TGTGCCAGCAGCTTAGATAACAAAAGCACTTACAATGAGCAGTTCTTC
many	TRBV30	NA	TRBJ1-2	CAWSYGGGYTF	TGTGCCTGGAGTTATGGTGGTGGCTACACCTTC
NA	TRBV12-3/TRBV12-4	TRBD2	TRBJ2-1	CASSPIAGTYNEQFF	TGTGCCAGCAGTCCAATAGCGGGTACCTACAATGAGCAGTTCTTC
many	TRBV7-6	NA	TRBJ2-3	CASSFRQGTQYF	TGTGCCAGCAGCTTTAGGCAGGGCACGCAGTATTTT
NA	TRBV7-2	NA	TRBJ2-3	CASSAGTSRSDTQYF	TGTGCCAGCAGCGCGGGGACTTCTCGATCAGATACGCAGTATTTT
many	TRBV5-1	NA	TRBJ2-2	CASSLDSVNTGELFF	TGCGCCAGCAGCCTGGACAGTGTCAACACCGGGGAGCTGTTTTTT
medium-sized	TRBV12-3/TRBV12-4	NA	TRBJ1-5	CASRQQGQLNQPQHF	TGTGCCAGCAGACAACAGGGTCAGTTGAATCAGCCCCAGCATTTT
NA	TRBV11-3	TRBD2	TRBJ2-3	CASSLELAGGRSTQYF	TGTGCCAGCAGCTTAGAACTAGCGGGCGGCCGGAGTACGCAGTATTTT
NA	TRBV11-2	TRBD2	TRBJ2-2	CASSLGTSGAIGELFF	TGTGCCAGCAGCTTAGGGACTAGCGGGGCCATCGGGGAGCTGTTTTTT
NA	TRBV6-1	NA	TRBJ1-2	CASSKGDAASYGYTF	TGTGCCAGCAGTAAAGGGGACGCCGCCAGCTATGGCTACACCTTC
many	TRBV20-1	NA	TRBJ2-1	CSASRGSSYNEQFF	TGCAGTGCTAGCCGGGGGAGCTCCTACAATGAGCAGTTCTTC
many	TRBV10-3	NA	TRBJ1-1	CAISDLQGLTTEAFF	TGTGCCATCAGTGACCTACAGGGTTTGACCACTGAAGCTTTCTTT
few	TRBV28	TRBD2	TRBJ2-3	CASSASGGLDTQYF	TGTGCCAGTTCAGCTAGCGGGGGGTTAGATACGCAGTATTTT